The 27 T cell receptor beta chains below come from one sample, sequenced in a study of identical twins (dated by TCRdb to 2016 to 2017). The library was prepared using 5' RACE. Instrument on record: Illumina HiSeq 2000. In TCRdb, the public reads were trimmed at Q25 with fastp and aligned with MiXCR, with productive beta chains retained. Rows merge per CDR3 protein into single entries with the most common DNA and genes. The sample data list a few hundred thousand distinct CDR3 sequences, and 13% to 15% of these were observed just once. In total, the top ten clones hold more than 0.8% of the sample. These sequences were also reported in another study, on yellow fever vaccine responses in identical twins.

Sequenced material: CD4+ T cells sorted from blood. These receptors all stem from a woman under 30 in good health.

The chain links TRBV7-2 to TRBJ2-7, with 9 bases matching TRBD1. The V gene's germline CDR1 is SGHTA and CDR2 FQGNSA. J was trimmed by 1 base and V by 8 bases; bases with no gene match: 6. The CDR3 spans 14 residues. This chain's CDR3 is CASQRDRVSYEQYF. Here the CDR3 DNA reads TGTGCCAGCCAGAGGGACAGGGTATCCTACGAGCAGTACTTC.

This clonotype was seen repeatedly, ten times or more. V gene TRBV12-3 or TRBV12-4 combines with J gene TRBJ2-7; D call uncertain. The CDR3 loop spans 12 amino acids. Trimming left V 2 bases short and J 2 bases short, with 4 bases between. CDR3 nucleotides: TGTGCCAGCAGTTTAAATGCCTACGAGCAGTACTTC. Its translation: CASSLNAYEQYF.

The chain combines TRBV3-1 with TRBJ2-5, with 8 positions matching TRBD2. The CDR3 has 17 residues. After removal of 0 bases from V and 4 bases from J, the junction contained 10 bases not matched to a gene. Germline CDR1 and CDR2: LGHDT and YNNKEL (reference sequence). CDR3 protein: CASSQDWGGRRRETQYF. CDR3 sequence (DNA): TGTGCCAGCAGCCAAGATTGGGGCGGGAGGCGGCGAGAGACCCAGTACTTC.

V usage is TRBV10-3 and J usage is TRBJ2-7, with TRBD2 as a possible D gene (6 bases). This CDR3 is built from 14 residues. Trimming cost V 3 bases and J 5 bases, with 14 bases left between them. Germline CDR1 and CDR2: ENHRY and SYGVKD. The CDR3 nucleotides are TGTGCCATCAGTGACACAGTCAAGCGGGACGAGCAGTACTTC. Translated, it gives CAISDTVKRDEQYF.

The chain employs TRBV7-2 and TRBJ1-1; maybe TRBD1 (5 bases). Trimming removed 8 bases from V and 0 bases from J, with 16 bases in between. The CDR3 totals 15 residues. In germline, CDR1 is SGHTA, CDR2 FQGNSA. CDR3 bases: TGTGCCAGCGGCGTAATAAGGGGAATGAACACTGAAGCTTTCTTT. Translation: CASGVIRGMNTEAFF.

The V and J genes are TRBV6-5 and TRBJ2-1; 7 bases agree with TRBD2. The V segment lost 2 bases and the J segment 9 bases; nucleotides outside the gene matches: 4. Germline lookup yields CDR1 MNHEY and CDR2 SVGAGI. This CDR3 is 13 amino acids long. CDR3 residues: CASSYGGGGEQFF. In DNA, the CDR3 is TGTGCCAGCAGTTACGGCGGGGGTGGTGAGCAGTTCTTC.

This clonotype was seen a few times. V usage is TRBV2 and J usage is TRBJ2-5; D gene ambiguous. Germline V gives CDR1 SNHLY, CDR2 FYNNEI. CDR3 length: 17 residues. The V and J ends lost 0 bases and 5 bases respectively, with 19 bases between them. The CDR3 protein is CASSEALGRAAGETQYF. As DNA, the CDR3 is TGTGCCAGCAGTGAAGCGCTGGGTCGGGCAGCCGGGGAGACCCAGTACTTC.

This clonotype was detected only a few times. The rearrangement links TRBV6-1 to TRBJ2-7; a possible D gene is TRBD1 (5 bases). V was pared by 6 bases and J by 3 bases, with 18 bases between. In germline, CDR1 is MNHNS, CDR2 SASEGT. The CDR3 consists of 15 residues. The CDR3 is CASRPPGSVFYEQYF. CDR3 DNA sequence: TGTGCCAGCAGACCTCCAGGGTCGGTTTTCTACGAGCAGTACTTC.

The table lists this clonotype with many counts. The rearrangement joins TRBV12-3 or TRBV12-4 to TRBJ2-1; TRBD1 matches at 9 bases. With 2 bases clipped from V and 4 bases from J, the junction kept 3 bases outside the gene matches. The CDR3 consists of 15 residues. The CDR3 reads CASSLWDRDYNEQFF. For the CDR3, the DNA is TGTGCCAGCAGTTTATGGGACAGGGATTACAATGAGCAGTTCTTC.

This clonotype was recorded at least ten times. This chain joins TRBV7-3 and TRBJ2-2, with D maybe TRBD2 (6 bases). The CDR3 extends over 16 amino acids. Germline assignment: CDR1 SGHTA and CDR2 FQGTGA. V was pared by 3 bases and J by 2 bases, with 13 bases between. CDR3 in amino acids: CASSFAPGTNTGELFF. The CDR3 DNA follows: TGTGCCAGCAGCTTCGCACCCGGGACTAACACCGGGGAGCTGTTTTTT. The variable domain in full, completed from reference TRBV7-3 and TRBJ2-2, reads GAGVSQTPSNKVTEKGKYVELRCDPISGHTALYWYRQSLGQGPEFLIYFQGTGAADDSGLPNDRFFAVRPEGSVSTLKIQRTERGDSAVYLCASSFAPGTNTGELFFGEGSRLTVL.

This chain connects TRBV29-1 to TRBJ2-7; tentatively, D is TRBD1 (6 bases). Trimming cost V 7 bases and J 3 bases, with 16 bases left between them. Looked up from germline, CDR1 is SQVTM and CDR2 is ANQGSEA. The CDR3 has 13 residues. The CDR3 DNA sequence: TGCAGCGGGAACCGGACAGACTGCTACGAGCAGTACTTC. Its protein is CSGNRTDCYEQYF.

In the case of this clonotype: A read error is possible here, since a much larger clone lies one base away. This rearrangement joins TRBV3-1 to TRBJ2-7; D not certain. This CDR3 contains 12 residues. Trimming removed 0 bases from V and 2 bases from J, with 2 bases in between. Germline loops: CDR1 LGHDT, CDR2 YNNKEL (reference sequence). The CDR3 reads CASSQDPYEQYF. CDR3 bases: TGTGCCAGCAGCCAAGATCCCTACGAGCAGTACTTC.

CDR3 loop: CASSPGVRDQETQYF. In DNA form, the CDR3 reads TGTGCCAGCAGCCCGGGGGTACGGGACCAAGAGACCCAGTACTTC. V usage is TRBV7-2 and J usage is TRBJ2-5, with a weak D call TRBD2 (6 bases). V lost 5 bases and J 0 bases, leaving 13 bases between the germline ends. Germline V gene sequence: CDR1 SGHTA, CDR2 FQGNSA. This CDR3 is 15 amino acids long.

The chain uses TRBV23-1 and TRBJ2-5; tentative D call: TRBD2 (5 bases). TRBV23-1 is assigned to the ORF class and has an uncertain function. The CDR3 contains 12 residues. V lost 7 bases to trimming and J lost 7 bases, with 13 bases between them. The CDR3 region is CASTTDGGTQYF. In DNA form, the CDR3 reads TGCGCCAGCACCACGGACGGAGGGACCCAGTACTTC.

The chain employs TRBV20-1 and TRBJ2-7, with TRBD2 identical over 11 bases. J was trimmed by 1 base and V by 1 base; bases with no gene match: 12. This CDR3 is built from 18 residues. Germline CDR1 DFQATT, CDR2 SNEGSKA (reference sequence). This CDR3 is CSARVLKSGTSGSYEQYF. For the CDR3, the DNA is TGCAGTGCTAGAGTTTTGAAGTCCGGGACTAGCGGTTCCTACGAGCAGTACTTC.

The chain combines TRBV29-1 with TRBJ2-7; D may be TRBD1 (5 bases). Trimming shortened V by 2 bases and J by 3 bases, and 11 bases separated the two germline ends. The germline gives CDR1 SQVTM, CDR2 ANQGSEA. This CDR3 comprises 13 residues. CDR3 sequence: CSVEQGSGYEQYF. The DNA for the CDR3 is TGCAGCGTTGAACAGGGCAGTGGCTACGAGCAGTACTTC.

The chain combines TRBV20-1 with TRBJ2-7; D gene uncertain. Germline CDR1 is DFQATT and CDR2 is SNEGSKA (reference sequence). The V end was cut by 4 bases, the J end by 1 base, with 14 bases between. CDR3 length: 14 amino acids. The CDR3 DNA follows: TGCAGTGCTACCCAGTTCGGCCGATCCTACGAGCAGTACTTC. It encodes CSATQFGRSYEQYF.

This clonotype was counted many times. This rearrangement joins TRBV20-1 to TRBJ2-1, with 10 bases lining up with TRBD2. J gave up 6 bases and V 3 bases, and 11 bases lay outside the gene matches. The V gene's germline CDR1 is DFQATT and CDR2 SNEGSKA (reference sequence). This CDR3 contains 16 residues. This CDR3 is CSARGASSGGGNEQFF. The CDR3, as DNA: TGCAGTGCTAGGGGGGCCTCTAGCGGGGGAGGCAATGAGCAGTTCTTC.

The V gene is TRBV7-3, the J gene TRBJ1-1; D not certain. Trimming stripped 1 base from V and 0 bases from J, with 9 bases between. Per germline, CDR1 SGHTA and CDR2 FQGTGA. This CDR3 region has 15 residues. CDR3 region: CASSLSPAMNTEAFF. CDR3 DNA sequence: TGTGCCAGCAGCTTAAGTCCAGCTATGAACACTGAAGCTTTCTTT.

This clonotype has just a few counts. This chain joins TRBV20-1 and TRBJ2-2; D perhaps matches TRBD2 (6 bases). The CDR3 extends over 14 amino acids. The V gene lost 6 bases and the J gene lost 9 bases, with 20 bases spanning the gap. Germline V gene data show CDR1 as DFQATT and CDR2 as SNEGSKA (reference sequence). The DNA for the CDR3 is TGCAGTGCCTCCAGGAGGGCCGAGGGTCGGGAGCTGTTTTTT. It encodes CSASRRAEGRELFF.

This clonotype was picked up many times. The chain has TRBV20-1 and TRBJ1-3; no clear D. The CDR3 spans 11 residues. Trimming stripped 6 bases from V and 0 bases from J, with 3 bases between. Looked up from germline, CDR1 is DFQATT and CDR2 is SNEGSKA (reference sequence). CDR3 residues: CSATSGNTIYF. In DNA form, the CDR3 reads TGCAGTGCGACCTCTGGAAACACCATATATTTT.

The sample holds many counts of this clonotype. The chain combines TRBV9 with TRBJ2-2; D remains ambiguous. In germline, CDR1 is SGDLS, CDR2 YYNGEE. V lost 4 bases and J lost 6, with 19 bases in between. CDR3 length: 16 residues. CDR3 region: CASSPLVGKVPGELFF. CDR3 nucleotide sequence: TGTGCCAGCAGCCCCTTAGTGGGGAAGGTTCCCGGGGAGCTGTTTTTT. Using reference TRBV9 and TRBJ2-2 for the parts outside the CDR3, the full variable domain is DSGVTQTPKHLITATGQRVTLRCSPRSGDLSVYWYQQSLDQGLQFLIQYYNGEERAKGNILERFSAQQFPDLHSELNLSSLELGDSALYFCASSPLVGKVPGELFFGEGSRLTVL.

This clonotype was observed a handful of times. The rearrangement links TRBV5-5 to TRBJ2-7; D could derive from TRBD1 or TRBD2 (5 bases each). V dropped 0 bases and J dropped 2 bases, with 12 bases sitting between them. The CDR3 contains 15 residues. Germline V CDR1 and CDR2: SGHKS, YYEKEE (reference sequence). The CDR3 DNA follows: TGTGCCAGCAGCTTGGGGTGGGACGGGACCTACGAGCAGTACTTC. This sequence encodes CASSLGWDGTYEQYF.

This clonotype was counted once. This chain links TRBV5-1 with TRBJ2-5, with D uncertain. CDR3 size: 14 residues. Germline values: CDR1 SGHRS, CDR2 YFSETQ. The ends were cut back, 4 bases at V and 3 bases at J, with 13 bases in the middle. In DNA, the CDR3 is TGCGCCAGCAGCCCTGTTGCTGGGGAAGAGACCCAGTACTTC. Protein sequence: CASSPVAGEETQYF.

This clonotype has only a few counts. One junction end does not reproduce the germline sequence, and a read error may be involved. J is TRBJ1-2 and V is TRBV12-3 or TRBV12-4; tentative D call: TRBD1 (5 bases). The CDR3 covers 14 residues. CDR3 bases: TGTGCCAGCAGCTTAGGGGCAGGCCTGGCCGGCTACACCTTC. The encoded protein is CASSLGAGLAGYTF.

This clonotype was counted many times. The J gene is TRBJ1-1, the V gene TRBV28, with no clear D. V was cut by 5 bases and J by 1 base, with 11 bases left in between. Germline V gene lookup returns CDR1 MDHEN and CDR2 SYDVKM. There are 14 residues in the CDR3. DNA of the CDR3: TGTGCCAGCAGTCCTCCCCCGGGGAACACTGAAGCTTTCTTT. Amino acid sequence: CASSPPPGNTEAFF.

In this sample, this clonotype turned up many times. CDR3 region: CASSPKLGNEQFF. The CDR3 region has the DNA TGTGCCAGCAGCCCCAAGCTAGGCAATGAGCAGTTCTTC. J is TRBJ2-1 and V is TRBV7-8, with D uncertain. Trimming pared 5 bases from V and 6 bases from J, leaving 11 bases between. CDR1 SGHVS and CDR2 FQNEAQ come from the germline V gene. The CDR3 spans 13 residues.